One sample yielded the 27 T cell receptor beta chains listed below, sequenced in a study of T cells in Graves' hyperthyroidism and ophthalmopathy. TCR beta CDR3 sequences were amplified from RNA transcripts. A set of HTBI primers served as the primers for a first-round RT-PCR of the TCR CDR3. TCRdb ran MiXCR on the multiplex PCR reads and lists one entry per CDR3 protein. The profile shows some 580,000 distinct CDR3 sequences, more than 15% of them singletons. The sequenced sample was blood. The receptors were gathered from a woman in her thirties or forties with Graves' ophthalmopathy.

This clonotype was recorded many times. V and J are TRBV7-9 and TRBJ1-6, with 10 nucleotides matching TRBD1. The CDR3 runs 16 residues. Germline-derived CDR1 and CDR2 are SEHNR and FQNEAQ (reference sequence). J lost 8 bases, V lost 1 base, and 5 bases had no gene match. CDR3 region: CASSLGSGTGDSPLHF. Here the CDR3 DNA reads TGTGCCAGCAGCTTAGGATCCGGGACAGGGGATTCACCCCTCCACTTT.

This clonotype appeared a few times. The genes are TRBV18 and TRBJ1-4; D perhaps matches TRBD1 (5 bases). The CDR3 runs to 16 residues. Trimming cost V 3 bases and J 8 bases, with 19 bases left between them. Germline lookup yields CDR1 KGHSH and CDR2 LQKENI. CDR3 bases: TGTGCCAGCTCACCCGGCAGGGTATCGTGGAACGAAAAACTGTTTTTT. Its protein is CASSPGRVSWNEKLFF.

This clonotype occurred many times. The chain has TRBV20-1 and TRBJ2-3, with no clear D. The CDR3 is 13 residues long. V was pared by 6 bases and J by 5 bases, with 15 bases between. CDR1 DFQATT and CDR2 SNEGSKA come from the germline V gene (reference sequence). CDR3 amino acids: CSAPPAGRDTQYF. CDR3 nucleotides: TGCAGTGCCCCCCCGGCCGGTCGAGATACGCAGTATTTT.

This clonotype has a count of ten or more. The gene calls are TRBV13 and TRBJ2-3; a possible D gene is TRBD2 (6 bases). Germline CDR1 reads PRHDT; CDR2 reads FYEKMQ (reference sequence). The CDR3 runs 14 residues. The V gene lost 6 bases and the J gene lost 1 base, with 11 bases spanning the gap. The CDR3 coding sequence is TGTGCCAGCAGGACTAGGCACCGCACAGATACGCAGTATTTT. Its protein is CASRTRHRTDTQYF.

This clonotype has ten or more counts. This chain uses TRBV12-3 or TRBV12-4 with TRBJ1-1; D is uncertain. This CDR3 spans 14 amino acids. Trimming took 7 bases from V and 0 from J, leaving 12 bases between them. The CDR3 protein is CASILIPMNTEAFF. The DNA for the CDR3 is TGTGCCAGCATCCTCATACCAATGAACACTGAAGCTTTCTTT.

Only a few counts were recorded for this clonotype. The rearrangement joins TRBV13 to TRBJ1-4; the D is unclear. Deletions cut 2 bases from V and 3 bases from J, with 7 bases between. The germline V gene has CDR1 PRHDT and CDR2 FYEKMQ (reference sequence). The CDR3 is 14 residues long. The CDR3 DNA is TGTGCCAGCAGCTTACGAAGACCTAATGAAAAACTGTTTTTT. It translates to CASSLRRPNEKLFF. Variable domain in full (rest from reference TRBV13 and TRBJ1-4): AAGVIQSPRHLIKEKRETATLKCYPIPRHDTVYWYQQGPGQDPQFLISFYEKMQSDKGSIPDRFSAQQFSDYHSELNMSSLELGDSALYFCASSLRRPNEKLFFGSGTQLSVL.

This clonotype was found many times. The rearrangement uses TRBV12-3 or TRBV12-4 and TRBJ1-2; 8 nucleotides line up with TRBD1. This CDR3 comprises 14 residues. The junction had 8 bases not matched to a gene; V was cut back by 3 bases and J by 8 bases. In DNA, the CDR3 is TGTGCCAGCAGTTTCTCGCGGGGACAGGACGGCTACACCTTC. Translated, it gives CASSFSRGQDGYTF.

This clonotype was counted many times. This rearrangement joins TRBV12-3 or TRBV12-4 to TRBJ2-2, with TRBD1 matching 7 bases. This CDR3 comprises 19 residues. V trimming: 3 bases; J trimming: 1 base; junction bases outside the gene matches: 14. This CDR3 reads CASSFVVSGTVRNTGELFF. In nucleotides, the CDR3 is TGTGCCAGCAGTTTCGTAGTGTCAGGGACAGTAAGGAACACCGGGGAGCTGTTTTTT.

This clonotype has ten or more counts. The V call is TRBV7-3, the J call TRBJ2-1, with TRBD2 matching 10 bases. Germline trimming cut 6 bases from V and 15 bases from J; bases unmatched to any gene: 11. Germline V CDR1 and CDR2: SGHTA, FQGTGA. CDR3 length: 13 amino acids. The CDR3 protein is CASSSQREGRLFF. The CDR3 nucleotides are TGTGCCAGCAGTTCCCAGCGGGAGGGCCGTCTGTTCTTC.

This clonotype was recorded a few times. This chain joins TRBV6-4 and TRBJ2-2; D remains unclear. The germline V gene encodes CDR1 MRHNA and CDR2 SNTAGT. CDR3 length equals 16 residues. Trimming stripped 3 bases from V and 4 bases from J, with 15 bases between. For the CDR3, the DNA is TGTGCCAGCAGTGAGGCTGCCGGTATTGGCACCGGGGAGCTGTTTTTT. Translated: CASSEAAGIGTGELFF.

This clonotype was observed a few times. V and J are TRBV7-9 and TRBJ2-2; TRBD1 agrees at 7 bases. CDR1 SEHNR and CDR2 FQNEAQ come from the germline V gene (reference sequence). The length of the CDR3 is 15 residues. V shed 3 bases and J 5 bases; nucleotides not matched to a gene: 6. In DNA, the CDR3 is TGTGCCAGCAGCTTGGGACAGTATAGGACCGGGGAGCTGTTTTTT. Translated, it gives CASSLGQYRTGELFF.

The table lists this clonotype with a few counts. An end of the junction does not agree with germline; a read error may underlie this. The CDR3 DNA is TGTGCCGGCAGAGGACAGGGGTTTTTTACGCAGTATTTT. Its protein product is CAGRGQGFFTQYF. V and J are TRBV27 and TRBJ2-3; the match to TRBD1 covers 9 bases. This CDR3 contains 13 residues. Germline lookup yields CDR1 MNHEY and CDR2 SMNVEV (reference sequence).

In this sample, this clonotype turned up many times. V is TRBV18 and J is TRBJ2-1, with D perhaps matching TRBD1 (6 bases). V was cut by 3 bases and J by 5 bases, with 20 bases left in between. This CDR3 is 17 amino acids long. Germline V gives CDR1 KGHSH, CDR2 LQKENI. In DNA form, the CDR3 reads TGTGCCAGCTCACCCCGGAACAGGGTCAATTCAGACAATGAGCAGTTCTTC. The encoded protein is CASSPRNRVNSDNEQFF.

This clonotype has just a few counts. A single base separates this from a much larger clone, so it may be a read error. V is TRBV27 and J is TRBJ2-5, with a weak D call TRBD1 (6 bases). In germline, CDR1 is MNHEY, CDR2 SMNVEV (reference sequence). The V end lost 5 bases, the J end lost 0 bases, and 13 bases lay between the germline ends. The CDR3 loop spans 15 amino acids. This CDR3 reads CASSTSGVNQETQYF. CDR3 DNA sequence: TGTGCCAGCAGTACGTCAGGGGTTAACCAAGAGACCCAGTACTTC.

This clonotype appeared many times. Here the CDR3 reads CASRRTGGSQPQHF. As DNA, the CDR3 is TGTGCCAGCAGGAGGACAGGGGGAAGCCAGCCCCAGCATTTT. This sequence joins TRBV6-1 and TRBJ1-5, with TRBD1 matching 10 bases. CDR3 length equals 14 residues. Germline CDR1 and CDR2: MNHNS and SASEGT. The V gene end was trimmed by 6 bases and the J gene end by 7 bases; junction bases not matched to a gene: 6.

Many counts were recorded for this clonotype. The chain is built from TRBV27 and TRBJ2-7; tentative D call: TRBD1 (5 bases). Trimming removed 8 bases at V and 5 bases at J, with 13 bases between. The CDR3 extends over 12 amino acids. CDR1 MNHEY and CDR2 SMNVEV come from the germline V gene (reference sequence). The chain's CDR3 is CASSPSGNEQYF. CDR3 nucleotide sequence: TGTGCCAGCTCACCATCAGGGAACGAGCAGTACTTC.

This clonotype was seen repeatedly, ten times or more. This sequence joins TRBV5-6 and TRBJ2-3, with TRBD1 identical over 8 bases. Germline CDR1 and CDR2: SGHDT and YYEEEE. V dropped 6 bases and J dropped 4; count of bases not matched to a gene: 10. This CDR3 spans 15 amino acids. This chain's CDR3 is CASTTGGRSADTQYF. CDR3 DNA sequence: TGTGCCAGCACCACAGGGGGGAGGTCGGCAGATACGCAGTATTTT.

This clonotype was seen a handful of times. The CDR3 nucleotides read TGTGCCAGCAGTTTACTAGCTGGACAGGGTGGCTACACCTTC. This gives the protein CASSLLAGQGGYTF. The chain joins TRBV27 to TRBJ1-2, with 8 bases matching TRBD1. Germline CDR1 reads MNHEY; CDR2 reads SMNVEV (reference sequence). This CDR3 region has 14 residues. The V segment lost 2 bases and the J segment 7 bases; nucleotides outside the gene matches: 6.

This chain connects TRBV25-1 to TRBJ1-2; a possible D gene is TRBD1 (5 bases). This CDR3 has 14 amino acids. With 0 bases removed from V and 7 bases from J, the gap between germline ends came to 12 bases. In germline, CDR1 is MGHDK, CDR2 SYGVNS. The CDR3 nucleotides are TGTGCCAGCAGTGAATACGGGGGGATTGGTGGCTACACCTTC. Translated: CASSEYGGIGGYTF.

The chain links TRBV4-1 to TRBJ2-1; a possible D gene is TRBD2 (5 bases). The CDR3 consists of 16 residues. V was pared by 3 bases and J by 4 bases, with 16 bases between. The germline CDR1 and CDR2 sequences are MGHRA and YSYEKL. The CDR3 is CASSHILRAGYNEQFF. In nucleotides, the CDR3 is TGCGCCAGCAGCCATATCCTGAGGGCCGGGTACAATGAGCAGTTCTTC.

This clonotype was seen only a few times. The V call is TRBV6-1, the J call TRBJ2-2, with D perhaps matching TRBD1 (5 bases). The CDR3 has 16 amino acids. V lost 7 bases and J 0 bases, leaving 15 bases between the germline ends. Germline assignment: CDR1 MNHNS and CDR2 SASEGT. CDR3 nucleotides: TGTGCCAGCAAATTACAGGCTAGAACGAACACCGGGGAGCTGTTTTTT. Translated, it gives CASKLQARTNTGELFF.

This clonotype was detected many times. J is TRBJ2-3 and V is TRBV28; D is ambiguous. Trimming removed 6 bases from V and 2 bases from J, with 24 bases in between. The CDR3 is 18 residues long. CDR1 and CDR2 (germline): MDHEN, SYDVKM. The chain's CDR3 is CASSPRVGMRPNTDTQYF. The CDR3 nucleotides read TGTGCCAGCAGCCCTCGGGTGGGAATGCGGCCGAACACAGATACGCAGTATTTT.

This clonotype showed up just a few times. The rearrangement uses TRBV14 and TRBJ1-5, with TRBD1 identical over 12 bases. CDR1 SGHDN and CDR2 FVKESK come from the germline V gene. The CDR3 extends over 21 amino acids. The ends lost 3 bases at V and 6 bases at J; junction bases unmatched: 21. The CDR3: CASSHEGQGAGAEGRGQPQHF. The DNA for the CDR3 is TGTGCCAGCAGCCACGAGGGACAGGGGGCCGGGGCGGAAGGTCGGGGTCAGCCCCAGCATTTT.

This chain joins TRBV28 and TRBJ2-5, with D possibly matching TRBD1 (6 bases). The V end lost 7 bases, the J end lost 5 bases, and 23 bases lay between the germline ends. Per the germline V gene, CDR1 is MDHEN and CDR2 is SYDVKM. CDR3 length: 16 amino acids. Written as DNA, the CDR3 is TGTGCCAGCACCCCCCGCCGTTGGGCAGGGGTTGAGACCCAGTACTTC. Its protein product is CASTPRRWAGVETQYF. Full variable domain (remainder filled in from reference TRBV28 and TRBJ2-5): DVKVTQSSRYLVKRTGEKVFLECVQDMDHENMFWYRQDPGLGLRLIYFSYDVKMKEKGDIPEGYSVSREKKERFSLILESASTNQTSMYLCASTPRRWAGVETQYFGPGTRLLVL.

This clonotype has just a few counts. The rearrangement links TRBV6-1 to TRBJ2-3; D not certain. CDR3 length: 12 amino acids. V was pared by 8 bases and J by 7 bases, with 13 bases between. CDR1 MNHNS and CDR2 SASEGT come from the germline V gene. CDR3 coding DNA: TGTGCCAGCTCGCCCCTAGACTATACGCAGTATTTT. It translates to CASSPLDYTQYF.

This clonotype was counted a few times. DNA for the CDR3: TGCGCCAGCAGCTGGACAGGGGGGCTTTACAATGAGCAGTTCTTC. It codes for CASSWTGGLYNEQFF. The chain combines TRBV5-1 with TRBJ2-1, with 10 positions matching TRBD1. The CDR3 extends over 15 amino acids. Losses at the gene ends were 3 bases for V and 4 bases for J; bases not matched to a gene: 4. Germline V CDR1 and CDR2: SGHRS, YFSETQ.

This clonotype has only a few counts. This chain links TRBV18 with TRBJ1-2; 9 positions match TRBD1. The V and J ends lost 3 bases and 5 bases, in that order; junction bases with no gene match: 4. Germline V gene data show CDR1 as KGHSH and CDR2 as LQKENI. The CDR3 consists of 14 residues. The CDR3 reads CASSPRTGEYGYTF. The CDR3 region has the DNA TGTGCCAGCTCACCCCGGACAGGGGAGTATGGCTACACCTTC.